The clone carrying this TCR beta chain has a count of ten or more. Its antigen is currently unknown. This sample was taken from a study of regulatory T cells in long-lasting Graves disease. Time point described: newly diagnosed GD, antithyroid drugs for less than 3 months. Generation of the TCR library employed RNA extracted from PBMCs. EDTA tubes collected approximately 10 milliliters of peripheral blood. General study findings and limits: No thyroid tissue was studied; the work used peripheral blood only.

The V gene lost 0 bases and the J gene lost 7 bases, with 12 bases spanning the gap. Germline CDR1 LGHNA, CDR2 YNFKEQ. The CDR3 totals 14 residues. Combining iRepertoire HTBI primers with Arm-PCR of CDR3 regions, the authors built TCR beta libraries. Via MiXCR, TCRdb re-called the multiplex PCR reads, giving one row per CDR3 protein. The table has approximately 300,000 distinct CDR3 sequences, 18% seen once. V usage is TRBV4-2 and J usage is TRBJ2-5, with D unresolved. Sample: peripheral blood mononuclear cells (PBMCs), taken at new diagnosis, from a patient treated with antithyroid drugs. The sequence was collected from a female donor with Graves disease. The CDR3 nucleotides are TGTGCCAGCAGCCAAGATCTGGCCTGGGGGACCCAGTACTTC. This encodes CASSQDLAWGTQYF.